The sequence of this TCR beta chain was determined in a study of beta chain features in type 1 diabetes. Findings of the study overall: All four CD4+ subsets from Type 1 diabetes patients carried moderately but significantly shorter TCRB CDR3s.

In this sample, this clone turned up a few times. Its antigen remains unidentified. The CDR3 is 13 residues long. Germline V gene data show CDR1 as SGHTA and CDR2 as FQGTGA. The V and J ends lost 2 bases and 8 bases respectively, with 9 bases between them. Isolated RNA was reverse transcribed in full, so expressed TCRB transcripts were sequenced. Only in-frame clones appear in the TCRdb table, and some are missing; sequencing was by immunoSEQ multiplex PCR. The sample has under 350,000 clones, roughly 13% seen once. The sequence was collected from a man in his thirties or forties with type 1 diabetes. The sample comprised naive CD4+ T cells from blood. The rearrangement uses TRBV7-3 and TRBJ2-2; tentative D call: TRBD1 (6 bases). The CDR3 DNA is TGTGCCAGCAGCTTATCAGGGGTGGGGGAGCTGTTTTTT. It specifies CASSLSGVGELFF.